The 18 T cell receptor beta chains below all came from one sample that was sequenced in a study of metastatic and nonmetastatic thyroid tumors. Ahead of thyroid surgery, no patient had received treatment of any kind. TCRdb re-called clones via MiXCR from the PCR reads. Of about 8,600 clones in the sample, around 28% were seen once. Specimen: adjacent normal tissue. Receptors were obtained from a female donor with papillary thyroid cancer or a benign thyroid nodule (not recorded which). Some clones in this sample may be carry-over from other donors' samples.

The V call is TRBV5-5, the J call TRBJ1-5; D perhaps matches TRBD1 (5 bases). There are 16 residues in the CDR3. CDR1 and CDR2 from the germline V gene are SGHKS and YYEKEE (reference sequence). Between the trimmed V and J ends, which lost 0 bases and 1 base, there was a span of 11 bases. The CDR3 reads CASSLVGGDSNQPQHF. CDR3 in DNA: TGTGCCAGCAGCTTGGTTGGAGGGGACAGCAATCAGCCCCAGCATTTT.

The chain is built from TRBV24-1 and TRBJ2-7, with 13 bases aligning to TRBD2. The CDR3 runs 17 residues. Germline lookup yields CDR1 KGHDR and CDR2 SFDVKD. V was clipped by 6 bases and J by 6 bases; unmatched bases: 13. This CDR3 reads CATSPHSGLAGVGEQYF. The DNA for the CDR3 is TGTGCCACCAGTCCCCATTCCGGACTAGCGGGAGTCGGCGAGCAGTACTTC.

The chain uses TRBV11-2 and TRBJ2-7; 11 nucleotides align to TRBD2. Per the germline V gene, CDR1 is SGHAT and CDR2 is FQNNGV. V was clipped by 3 bases and J by 0 bases; unmatched bases: 4. The CDR3 has 16 amino acids. The CDR3 reads CASSLTSGAGSYEQYF. The CDR3 DNA reads as TGTGCCAGCAGCTTGACTAGCGGGGCCGGCTCCTACGAGCAGTACTTC.

Worth noting for this clone: The germline gene is not matched at one end of the junction; a read error may be the cause. The chain employs TRBV5-1 and TRBJ2-1, with a tentative D call TRBD1 (6 bases). The CDR3 loop spans 14 amino acids. Germline values: CDR1 SGHRS, CDR2 YFSETQ. Here the CDR3 reads CASTLGTRPNEQFF. The CDR3 coding sequence is TGCGCCAGCACCTTGGGGACACGACCTAATGAGCAGTTCTTC. Full variable domain (remainder filled in from reference TRBV5-1 and TRBJ2-1): KAGVTQTPRYLIKTRGQQVTLSCSPISGHRSVSWYQQTPGQGLQFLFEYFSETQRNKGNFPGRFSGRQFSNSRSEMNVSTLELGDSALYLCASTLGTRPNEQFFGPGTRLTVL.

Judged by abundance, this clone is medium-sized (0.01 to 0.1%). The chain couples TRBV27 to TRBJ1-5; the D is unclear. The CDR3 loop spans 14 amino acids. V dropped 5 bases and J dropped 3 bases, with 11 bases sitting between them. The germline V gene encodes CDR1 MNHEY and CDR2 SMNVEV (reference sequence). The CDR3 bases are TGTGCCAGCAGTAGAACAGCCCTCAATCAGCCCCAGCATTTT. This sequence encodes CASSRTALNQPQHF.

Ten or more counts support this clone. The chain uses TRBV5-6 and TRBJ2-3, with TRBD2 matching over 8 bases. With V trimmed by 2 bases and J by 1 base, 6 bases remained unmatched. Per germline, CDR1 SGHDT and CDR2 YYEEEE. The length of the CDR3 is 16 residues. The CDR3 loop is CASSFGGGSRTDTQYF. CDR3 nucleotide sequence: TGTGCCAGCAGCTTCGGGGGGGGGAGCCGCACAGATACGCAGTATTTT.

This clone was seen just once. J is TRBJ2-7 and V is TRBV20-1; TRBD2 agrees at 12 bases. Germline CDR1 DFQATT, CDR2 SNEGSKA (reference sequence). Trimming took 6 bases from V and 5 from J; bases not matched to a gene: 5. CDR3 length: 13 amino acids. The CDR3 sequence: CSARTSGIDEQYF. DNA for the CDR3: TGCAGTGCCAGGACTAGCGGGATAGACGAGCAGTACTTC.

In its sample, this clone was seen a few times. The genes are TRBV19 and TRBJ2-7; D is ambiguous. Germline loops: CDR1 LNHDA, CDR2 SQIVND (reference sequence). CDR3 length: 14 residues. V was pared by 1 base and J by 3 bases, with 10 bases between. This CDR3 reads CASSIGGNGYEQYF. The CDR3 DNA is TGTGCCAGTAGTATAGGGGGAAATGGCTACGAGCAGTACTTC.

This clone was observed at least ten times. The V and J genes are TRBV4-1 and TRBJ2-7, with a tentative D call TRBD1 (6 bases). This CDR3 contains 12 residues. V was clipped by 3 bases and J by 4 bases, with 7 bases between them. The germline CDR1 and CDR2 sequences are MGHRA and YSYEKL. The CDR3 DNA follows: TGCGCCAGCAGCCAGACAGGTTACGAGCAGTACTTC. It is translated as CASSQTGYEQYF.

The genes are TRBV5-1 and TRBJ1-1; 9 nucleotides agree with TRBD1. V dropped 4 bases and J dropped 3; count of bases not matched to a gene: 7. CDR1 SGHRS and CDR2 YFSETQ come from the germline V gene. CDR3 size: 15 residues. DNA for the CDR3: TGCGCCAGCAGCGCGACAGGGGGGCAGGACACTGAAGCTTTCTTT. Translation: CASSATGGQDTEAFF.

By share, this clone ranks as medium-sized. The chain combines TRBV20-1 with TRBJ2-3; 8 bases are shared with TRBD2. V lost 4 bases, J lost 1 base, and 7 bases stayed unmatched. This CDR3 has 15 amino acids. Per germline, CDR1 DFQATT and CDR2 SNEGSKA (reference sequence). CDR3 residues: CSANPGRARTDTQYF. The CDR3 bases are TGCAGTGCTAATCCCGGGAGGGCCCGCACAGATACGCAGTATTTT.

In its sample, this clone ranks as medium-sized. The V gene is TRBV7-8, the J gene TRBJ2-7; 11 bases are a match to TRBD1. The CDR3 runs to 15 residues. Germline lookup yields CDR1 SGHVS and CDR2 FQNEAQ. After removal of 5 bases from V and 6 bases from J, the junction contained 9 bases not matched to a gene. CDR3 nucleotides: TGTGCCAGCAGCCGGACCGGGACAGGGGGGCTCGAGCAGTACTTC. The encoded protein is CASSRTGTGGLEQYF.

CDR3 sequence reads: CSVGTSGFQETQYF. DNA for the CDR3: TGCAGTGTTGGGACTAGCGGGTTCCAAGAGACCCAGTACTTC. This sequence joins TRBV20-1 and TRBJ2-5; TRBD2 aligns across 12 bases. V dropped 7 bases and J dropped 1; count of bases not matched to a gene: 4. CDR1 is DFQATT, CDR2 SNEGSKA, per germline (reference sequence). This CDR3 has 14 amino acids.

This clone is deemed medium-sized. This chain uses TRBV7-3 with TRBJ1-1; a weak D match, TRBD1 (5 bases). The germline V gene encodes CDR1 SGHTA and CDR2 FQGTGA. Trimming took 5 bases from V and 5 from J, leaving 18 bases between them. The CDR3 spans 15 residues. The chain's CDR3 is CASSQTSTWGTEAFF. DNA for the CDR3: TGTGCCAGCAGCCAAACTTCTACTTGGGGGACTGAAGCTTTCTTT.

The chain has TRBV7-3 and TRBJ2-1, with D possibly TRBD2 on 6 matching bases. The V gene's germline CDR1 is SGHTA and CDR2 FQGTGA. Trimming left V 0 bases short and J 6 bases short, with 12 bases between. This CDR3 is 15 amino acids long. DNA of the CDR3: TGTGCCAGCAGCTTAACGATTGGAGCGGGCAATGAGCAGTTCTTC. This sequence encodes CASSLTIGAGNEQFF. Supplemented by reference TRBV7-3 and TRBJ2-1, the full variable domain reads GAGVSQTPSNKVTEKGKYVELRCDPISGHTALYWYRQSLGQGPEFLIYFQGTGAADDSGLPNDRFFAVRPEGSVSTLKIQRTERGDSAVYLCASSLTIGAGNEQFFGPGTRLTVL.

This chain connects TRBV20-1 to TRBJ1-1; the match to TRBD1 covers 11 bases. The CDR3 contains 17 residues. Germline V gene sequence: CDR1 DFQATT, CDR2 SNEGSKA (reference sequence). V shed 1 base and J 5 bases; nucleotides not matched to a gene: 12. The CDR3 spells CSARVVGQGAFRTEAFF. The CDR3 DNA sequence: TGCAGTGCTAGAGTAGTAGGACAGGGGGCTTTTAGGACTGAAGCTTTCTTT.

This clone was picked up many times. Given a much more abundant clone one base away, this may be a read error. The chain links TRBV6-1 to TRBJ1-1; a possible D gene is TRBD1 (5 bases). Trimming stripped 6 bases from V and 1 base from J, with 9 bases between. CDR3 size: 13 residues. Germline V gene data show CDR1 as MNHNS and CDR2 as SASEGT. CDR3 nucleotides: TGTGCCAGCAGGGGGGACGGGAACACTGAAGCTTTCTTT. It is translated as CASRGDGNTEAFF.

The chain links TRBV5-1 to TRBJ2-3, with 14 bases fitting TRBD2. Trimming cost V 5 bases and J 5 bases; bases outside gene matches: 7. The CDR3 runs 16 residues. The V gene's germline CDR1 is SGHRS and CDR2 YFSETQ. The DNA for the CDR3 is TGCGCCAGCAGAAGGGGACTAGCGGGAGTCGGAGATACGCAGTATTTT. It yields the protein CASRRGLAGVGDTQYF.